This TCR beta chain comes out of a study of molecular identifiers for immune sequencing clone quantification. Across the study: In replicates, RNA from approximately 20,000 or 100,000 naive CD8 cells was split five ways, four sequenced. Study findings and constraints: It was shown that clones above 20 RNA copies held over 99% of effector molecules, but under 1% in naive cells. One cell's worth of spiked Jurkat TCR RNA was reportedly detectable among about a million naive cells.

Making the bulk TCR libraries relied on previously described methods and listed TCR primers. TCRdb ran MiXCR on the PCR reads and lists one entry per CDR3 protein. The sample yields approximately 680,000 distinct CDR3 sequences, 25% seen once. Many counts were recorded for this clonotype. Its antigen is currently unknown. Germline V gives CDR1 MNHEY, CDR2 SVGEGT. Trimming stripped 4 bases from V and 4 bases from J, with 17 bases between. The CDR3 is made up of 15 amino acids. The clonotype comes from a human donor in good health. Some libraries in this study had Jurkat cell RNA spiked in. Sequenced material: naive CD8+ T cells from blood, with Jurkat cell RNA spiked in. Documented subset: FACS-sorted CD8+CD4-CCR7+CD45RA+ naive T cells. V usage is TRBV6-2 or TRBV6-3 and J usage is TRBJ2-7; TRBD1 is a possible D gene (7 bases). The CDR3 loop is CASSSGSQGRYEQYF. In DNA, the CDR3 is TGTGCCAGCAGTTCCGGCTCACAGGGGAGGTACGAGCAGTACTTC.